These T cell receptor beta chains were read from a single sample in a study of cytomegalovirus exposure and HLA in healthy donors. Profiled with immunoSEQ multiplex PCR; TCRdb holds only in-frame clones, not every one. The listing records roughly 54,000 clones. Sequenced input: PBMCs. Source of these receptors: a woman aged 25-40 years in good health and CMV-seropositive. CDR3s include the opening cysteine and the closing phenylalanine or tryptophan. The order of the fields is V gene, J gene, D gene, CDR3 DNA, CDR3 protein. The D gene is left open where the match is weak.

TRBV19,TRBJ1-2,-,TGTGCCAGTAGTATTTGGCGGGCGGCGATGAGTGTCTACACCTTC,CASSIWRAAMSVYTF
TRBV11-3,TRBJ2-1,-,TGTGCCAGCAGCCTAGGGACACAGGGTGAGCAGTTCTTC,CASSLGTQGEQFF
TRBV15,TRBJ2-2,TRBD2,TGTGCCACCAGCAGAGCGGGAGGCGCCAACACCGGGGAGCTGTTTTTT,CATSRAGGANTGELFF
TRBV4-1,TRBJ2-5,TRBD2,TGCGCCAGCAGCCAAGGGACTAGCGGGGGCCAAGAGACCCAGTACTTC,CASSQGTSGGQETQYF
TRBV15,TRBJ1-5,-,TGTGCCACCAGCCTCCCAGGGCGTCAGCCCCAGCATTTT,CATSLPGRQPQHF
TRBV2,TRBJ2-2,TRBD1,TGTGCCAGCAGTGTGAGGGGGCGAACCGGGGAGCTGTTTTTT,CASSVRGRTGELFF
TRBV7-8,TRBJ2-7,-,TGTGCCAGCAGCTTAGGCCCCGGGATATACGAGCAGTACTTC,CASSLGPGIYEQYF
TRBV7-2,TRBJ1-6,TRBD1,TGTGCCAGCAGCTTAGTGGAGACAGGGGTAACCTATAATTCACCCCTCCACTTT,CASSLVETGVTYNSPLHF
TRBV19,TRBJ1-5,TRBD1,TGTGCCAGTAGTAAGGGCGGGGCACAGGGGGGTAATAGCAATCAGCCCCAGCATTTT,CASSKGGAQGGNSNQPQHF
TRBV5-1,TRBJ2-1,-,TGCGCCAGCAGCGACCTTACAGGGCTGGGTGAGCAGTTCTTC,CASSDLTGLGEQFF
TRBV27,TRBJ2-2,TRBD1,TGTGCCAGCACCCTCGCGACAGGGGGAGTCGGGGAGCTGTTTTTT,CASTLATGGVGELFF
TRBV5-1,TRBJ2-5,TRBD2,TGCGCCAGCAGCCCGGGACTAGGGGAACGAGAGACCCAGTACTTC,CASSPGLGERETQYF
TRBV6-1,TRBJ2-5,-,TGTGCCAGCAGTGAAAGACGTAGGGGAGAGACCCAGTACTTC,CASSERRRGETQYF
TRBV10-3,TRBJ1-1,-,TGTGCCATCAGTGAGCCGGTGATCCCTGAAGCTTTCTTT,CAISEPVIPEAFF
TRBV11-2,TRBJ2-3,-,TGTGCCAGCAGCCACTGGGGGCTCACAGATACGCAGTATTTT,CASSHWGLTDTQYF
TRBV7-2,TRBJ2-7,-,TGTGCCACCATCCGGAACCGCGGCGAGCAGTACTTC,CATIRNRGEQYF
TRBV15,TRBJ2-1,TRBD2,TGTGCCATATCCTCCGGGGGGGACAATGAGCAGTTCTTC,CAISSGGDNEQFF
TRBV4-1,TRBJ2-5,-,TGCGCCAGCAGCCAAGAACTTTTGGAGAGCGTCTCGGGGACCCAGTACTTC,CASSQELLESVSGTQYF
TRBV30,TRBJ1-2,TRBD1,TGTGCCTGGAGTGTATCAGGGGGTGGTGGCTACACCTTC,CAWSVSGGGGYTF
TRBV5-1,TRBJ2-7,TRBD1,TGCGCCAGCAGCCCAGGGACAGGGCTGGAGCAGTACTTC,CASSPGTGLEQYF
TRBV5-1,TRBJ1-2,-,TGCGCCAGCAACTCACAGGGACCCTGGCTCACCTTC,CASNSQGPWLTF
TRBV6-6,TRBJ1-3,-,TGTGCCAGCAGTCAGGACAGAGGAAACACCATATATTTT,CASSQDRGNTIYF
TRBV6-1,TRBJ2-2,TRBD1,TGTGCCAGCACCAAACCGGGACAGAGCACCGGGGAGCTGTTTTTT,CASTKPGQSTGELFF
TRBV5-1,TRBJ1-4,TRBD1,TGCGCCAGCAGCTCAACCGGGACAGGGGTGGAAAAACTGTTTTTT,CASSSTGTGVEKLFF
TRBV9,TRBJ1-2,-,TGTGCCAGCAGCGCCTTAGGGAGGGGAAGCTATGGCTACACCTTC,CASSALGRGSYGYTF
TRBV5-6,TRBJ2-1,TRBD1,TGTGCCAGCAGCTTGGGCAGGGGGCGACGTGAGCAGTTCTTC,CASSLGRGRREQFF
TRBV5-4,TRBJ2-7,TRBD2,TGTGCCAGCAGCCCGGTGGGACTAGCGGGAGAGGAGCAGTACTTC,CASSPVGLAGEEQYF
TRBV6-1,TRBJ1-5,-,TGTGCCAGCAGTGTAGTCAGGGATAGCAATCAGCCCCAGCATTTT,CASSVVRDSNQPQHF
TRBV6-1,TRBJ1-4,-,TGTGCCAGCAGTGTGGGGGCCGGGGAAAAACTGTTTTTT,CASSVGAGEKLFF
TRBV7-3,TRBJ1-1,-,TGTGCCAGCAGCTTAATGGGGGCAGGGACTGAAGCTTTCTTT,CASSLMGAGTEAFF
TRBV5-5,TRBJ1-1,TRBD1,TGTGCCAGCAGCGTAGGACAGGGCCTGAACACTGAAGCTTTCTTT,CASSVGQGLNTEAFF
TRBV4-1,TRBJ1-1,-,TGCGCCAGCAGCCAGGGGTCTCGGGGCACTGAAGCTTTCTTT,CASSQGSRGTEAFF
TRBV7-3,TRBJ2-1,TRBD2,TGTGCCAGCAGCAGAGCGGTAGCGGGAGTCAATGAGCAGTTCTTC,CASSRAVAGVNEQFF